These 27 T cell receptor beta chains originate from one sample sequenced in a study of T-cell memory formation after mild COVID-19. Each CDR3 protein is one row after TCRdb ran MiXCR on the 5' RACE reads. Of roughly 170,000 distinct CDR3 sequences in the sample, about 18% were seen once. Sequenced sample: PBMCs or a T cell subset sorted from them (not recorded which). These receptors came from a man aged 18 to 35 who had mild COVID-19 (a few samples of this study predate the infection). Cell type and time point are not known.

V usage is TRBV20-1 and J usage is TRBJ1-2; TRBD1 agrees at 8 bases. Unmatched junction bases numbered 8, after V lost 7 bases and J lost 7 bases. Germline assignment: CDR1 DFQATT and CDR2 SNEGSKA (reference sequence). The CDR3 is made up of 12 amino acids. DNA of the CDR3: TGCAGTGTACCGCAGGGGGCAAGTGGCTACACCTTC. Residues: CSVPQGASGYTF.

In this sample, this clonotype is medium-sized. The chain has TRBV7-9 and TRBJ2-5; D unresolved. The CDR3 runs to 14 residues. Per germline, CDR1 SEHNR and CDR2 FQNEAQ (reference sequence). V lost 4 bases and J lost 2, with 11 bases in between. DNA for the CDR3: TGTGCCAGCAGCTACTGGGCTTTACAAGAGACCCAGTACTTC. Its protein product is CASSYWALQETQYF.

This clonotype was detected only a few times. The chain combines TRBV7-2 with TRBJ1-2; unclear D gene. Germline-derived CDR1 and CDR2 are SGHTA and FQGNSA. V was cut by 1 base and J by 4 bases, with 7 bases left in between. The CDR3 consists of 13 residues. The CDR3 coding sequence is TGTGCCAGCAGCTTAGGGACCCCCTATGGCTACACCTTC. The encoded protein is CASSLGTPYGYTF. Looking up the rest from reference TRBV7-2 and TRBJ1-2 gives the full variable domain: GAGVSQSPSNKVTEKGKDVELRCDPISGHTALYWYRQSLGQGLEFLIYFQGNSAPDKSGLPSDRFSAERTGGSVSTLTIQRTQQEDSAVYLCASSLGTPYGYTFGSGTRLTVV.

This clonotype has a handful of counts. The rearrangement links TRBV7-2 to TRBJ1-1; D is uncertain. The CDR3 consists of 13 residues. The germline CDR1 and CDR2 sequences are SGHTA and FQGNSA. V lost 1 base and J lost 5, with 8 bases in between. CDR3 nucleotide sequence: TGTGCCAGCAGCTTAGACGGGGAGACTGAAGCTTTCTTT. It encodes CASSLDGETEAFF.

CDR3 coding DNA: TGCGCCAGCAGCTTGCGGCGGGGGCAAGAGACCCAGTACTTC. Protein: CASSLRRGQETQYF. The gene calls are TRBV5-1 and TRBJ2-5; 7 bases are shared with TRBD2. This CDR3 is 14 amino acids long. V was pared by 1 base and J by 2 bases, with 2 bases of the junction left unmatched. From germline, CDR1 is SGHRS and CDR2 YFSETQ.

This clonotype has more than one count but fewer than ten. Compared with germline, one end of the junction differs, possibly owing to a read error. The chain has TRBV5-5 and TRBJ1-5; D is unresolved. The germline gives CDR1 SGHKS, CDR2 YYEKEE (reference sequence). This CDR3 has 14 amino acids. The CDR3 reads CASTLDLGLSPQHF. DNA for the CDR3: TGTGCCAGCACCTTGGACCTGGGATTATCGCCCCAGCATTTT.

V is TRBV5-1 and J is TRBJ2-7; 7 bases match TRBD1. Per the germline V gene, CDR1 is SGHRS and CDR2 is YFSETQ. The CDR3 is 14 amino acids. Trimming cost V 4 bases and J 2 bases; bases outside gene matches: 6. In nucleotides, the CDR3 is TGCGCCAGCAGCCCGGGACAGCTAACCTACGAGCAGTACTTC. It encodes CASSPGQLTYEQYF.

This clonotype turned up a few times. The chain employs TRBV4-2 and TRBJ2-1; TRBD2 matches 10 bases. The CDR3 length is 20 residues. Trimming removed 1 base from V and 0 bases from J; junction bases left unmatched: 12. Per germline, CDR1 LGHNA and CDR2 YNFKEQ. CDR3 region: CASSQVLASGGLSSYNEQFF. DNA for the CDR3: TGTGCCAGCAGCCAAGTTTTGGCTAGCGGGGGCCTTAGCTCCTACAATGAGCAGTTCTTC.

This clonotype has only a few counts. CDR3 sequence (DNA): TGTGCCAGCACCATTGACGGGTTTAACTATGGCTACACCTTC. Its translation is CASTIDGFNYGYTF. The chain has TRBV9 and TRBJ1-2; D is uncertain. V was pared by 6 bases and J by 1 base, with 13 bases between. In germline, CDR1 is SGDLS, CDR2 YYNGEE. The CDR3 is 14 amino acids.

This chain connects TRBV5-1 to TRBJ2-3, with TRBD2 matching over 9 bases. This CDR3 comprises 14 residues. From germline, CDR1 is SGHRS and CDR2 YFSETQ. V lost 4 bases to trimming and J lost 5 bases; unmatched junction nucleotides: 5. This chain's CDR3 is CASSPLAGRDTQYF. CDR3 DNA: TGCGCCAGCAGCCCCCTAGCGGGGAGAGATACGCAGTATTTT.

This clonotype was seen repeatedly, ten times or more. The CDR3 protein is CSVSEGVGTEAFF. Written as DNA, the CDR3 is TGCAGCGTTTCTGAGGGGGTGGGCACTGAAGCTTTCTTT. This chain joins TRBV29-1 and TRBJ1-1; the D gene is possibly TRBD1 (6 bases). The ends were cut back, 5 bases at V and 4 bases at J, with 14 bases in the middle. The V gene's germline CDR1 is SQVTM and CDR2 ANQGSEA. The CDR3 covers 13 residues.

This clonotype was seen a few times. The chain couples TRBV7-2 to TRBJ2-2, with D perhaps being TRBD1 or TRBD2 (5 bases each). There are 17 residues in the CDR3. The germline CDR1 and CDR2 sequences are SGHTA and FQGNSA. Trimming left V 0 bases short and J 5 bases short, with 16 bases between. CDR3 sequence: CASSLAPSEGRTGELFF. The CDR3 DNA reads as TGTGCCAGCAGCTTAGCGCCAAGCGAGGGGAGAACCGGGGAGCTGTTTTTT.

As to this clonotype: The junction shows a germline mismatch at one end, possibly a read error. V and J are TRBV7-9 and TRBJ2-1; D is possibly TRBD2 (5 bases). The V gene's germline CDR1 is SEHNR and CDR2 FQNEAQ (reference sequence). The CDR3 is 9 amino acids. Here the CDR3 DNA reads TGTGCCAGCAGCTTAGCCACTAGTTTC. This gives the protein CASSLATSF.

The rearrangement links TRBV12-3 or TRBV12-4 to TRBJ2-3; D gene uncertain. The CDR3 spans 16 residues. V shed 4 bases and J shed 2 bases, with 16 bases lying between them. CDR3 amino acids: CASSSDGKLNTDTQYF. The CDR3 DNA sequence: TGTGCCAGCAGTTCGGACGGCAAACTTAACACAGATACGCAGTATTTT.

About this clonotype itself: An end of the junction does not agree with germline; a read error may underlie this. This rearrangement joins TRBV7-7 to TRBJ2-2, with 7 bases lining up with TRBD1. The CDR3 loop spans 13 amino acids. CDR1 and CDR2 (germline): SSHAT, FNYEAQ (reference sequence). CDR3 protein: CASSTDRAGELFF. Here the CDR3 DNA reads TGTGCTAGCAGCACAGACAGGGCCGGGGAGCTGTTTTTT.

The chain recombines TRBV11-2 with TRBJ2-1; 11 positions agree with TRBD2. Germline V gene sequence: CDR1 SGHAT, CDR2 FQNNGV. The CDR3 totals 17 residues. V was clipped by 5 bases and J by 1 base; unmatched bases: 7. The DNA of the CDR3 is TGTGCCAGCAGCCCAAACCCTAGCGGGGGGTCCTACAATGAGCAGTTCTTC. Protein: CASSPNPSGGSYNEQFF. The full variable domain, rest sourced from reference TRBV11-2 and TRBJ2-1, is EAGVAQSPRYKIIEKRQSVAFWCNPISGHATLYWYQQILGQGPKLLIQFQNNGVVDDSQLPKDRFSAERLKGVDSTLKIQPAKLEDSAVYLCASSPNPSGGSYNEQFFGPGTRLTVL.

Only a few counts were recorded for this clonotype. V is TRBV2 and J is TRBJ1-2, with D unresolved. Germline assignment: CDR1 SNHLY and CDR2 FYNNEI. The CDR3 extends over 14 amino acids. Between the trimmed V and J ends, which lost 6 bases and 4 bases, there was a span of 15 bases. The CDR3 loop reads CASSGTRLFYGYTF. DNA of the CDR3: TGTGCCAGCAGCGGTACCAGGCTATTCTATGGCTACACCTTC.

J is TRBJ2-3 and V is TRBV10-3; possible D gene TRBD2, 6 bases. Trimming took 0 bases from V and 3 from J, leaving 19 bases between them. Germline-derived CDR1 and CDR2 are ENHRY and SYGVKD. The length of the CDR3 is 18 residues. CDR3 sequence reads: CAISESSHGGVGTDTQYF. The CDR3 coding sequence is TGTGCCATCAGTGAGTCGAGTCACGGGGGAGTCGGGACAGATACGCAGTATTTT.

This clonotype was observed many times. The chain is built from TRBV7-2 and TRBJ2-1; D is unresolved. Per germline, CDR1 SGHTA and CDR2 FQGNSA. Trimming stripped 1 base from V and 7 bases from J, with 8 bases between. This CDR3 contains 13 residues. CDR3 bases: TGTGCCAGCAGCTTAGTAGCCGGTAATGAGCAGTTCTTC. Protein sequence: CASSLVAGNEQFF. The complete variable domain, with remaining parts taken from reference TRBV7-2 and TRBJ2-1, reads GAGVSQSPSNKVTEKGKDVELRCDPISGHTALYWYRQSLGQGLEFLIYFQGNSAPDKSGLPSDRFSAERTGGSVSTLTIQRTQQEDSAVYLCASSLVAGNEQFFGPGTRLTVL.

CDR3 coding DNA: TGTGCCAGCACCGACGGACTCACCGTAGCTGGCTACACCTTC. Its translation: CASTDGLTVAGYTF. This chain uses TRBV7-6 with TRBJ1-2; no firm D call. The CDR3 consists of 14 residues. Germline V gives CDR1 SGHVS, CDR2 FNYEAQ. Between the trimmed V and J ends, which lost 7 bases and 7 bases, there was a span of 19 bases.

This clonotype showed up just a few times. The chain links TRBV7-2 to TRBJ2-3; D is undetermined. CDR1 and CDR2 (germline): SGHTA, FQGNSA. The CDR3 consists of 12 residues. V lost 5 bases to trimming and J lost 4 bases, with 7 bases between them. CDR3 DNA sequence: TGTGCCAGCAGCACAGCTGCAGATACGCAGTATTTT. This codes for CASSTAADTQYF. Based on the CDR3 plus reference TRBV7-2 and TRBJ2-3, the full variable domain is GAGVSQSPSNKVTEKGKDVELRCDPISGHTALYWYRQSLGQGLEFLIYFQGNSAPDKSGLPSDRFSAERTGGSVSTLTIQRTQQEDSAVYLCASSTAADTQYFGPGTRLTVL.

The chain carries TRBV5-1 and TRBJ2-1; D might be TRBD1 or TRBD2, each matching 5 bases. The germline V gene has CDR1 SGHRS and CDR2 YFSETQ. Trimming cost V 4 bases and J 2 bases, with 16 bases left between them. This CDR3 has 16 residues. The CDR3 coding sequence is TGCGCCAGCAGCCCTTCCGGGACCTCAGCCTACAATGAGCAGTTCTTC. Protein: CASSPSGTSAYNEQFF.

V and J are TRBV3-1 and TRBJ2-7; D gene unclear. Germline CDR1 reads LGHDT; CDR2 reads YNNKEL (reference sequence). V dropped 3 bases and J dropped 3 bases, with 9 bases sitting between them. The CDR3 has 13 residues. CDR3 DNA sequence: TGTGCCAGCAGCCAGAGTTTCAGCTACGAGCAGTACGTC. Translating it yields CASSQSFSYEQYV.

This clonotype has just a few counts. The CDR3 DNA sequence: TGCAGCGCCCCGGGACAGGGAATGAACACTGAAGCTTTCTTT. It encodes CSAPGQGMNTEAFF. The gene calls are TRBV29-1 and TRBJ1-1; the match to TRBD1 covers 9 bases. The germline V gene has CDR1 SQVTM and CDR2 ANQGSEA. V lost 7 bases, J lost 0 bases, and 6 bases stayed unmatched. The CDR3 runs 14 residues.

The genes are TRBV4-3 and TRBJ1-1; a weak D match, TRBD1 (6 bases). The V end was cut by 4 bases, the J end by 3 bases, with 15 bases between. The length of the CDR3 is 15 residues. The germline V gene encodes CDR1 LGHNA and CDR2 YSLEER. The CDR3 region has the DNA TGCGCCAGCAGCCTCAGAGGATCAGGGGACACTGAAGCTTTCTTT. It codes for CASSLRGSGDTEAFF.

This clonotype was picked up a small number of times. V usage is TRBV5-1 and J usage is TRBJ2-5; 14 bases agree with TRBD2. Germline CDR1 and CDR2: SGHRS and YFSETQ. V was pared by 7 bases and J by 2 bases, with 10 bases of the junction left unmatched. The length of the CDR3 is 17 residues. CDR3 nucleotides: TGCGCCAGCGCACTCGGGACTAGCGGGGGTTTGCAAGAGACCCAGTACTTC. This encodes CASALGTSGGLQETQYF.

This clonotype was counted between two and nine times. This chain links TRBV15 with TRBJ2-5, with no clear D. The length of the CDR3 is 14 residues. Trimming took 0 bases from V and 1 from J, leaving 6 bases between them. The germline CDR1 and CDR2 sequences are LNHNV and YYDKDF (reference sequence). CDR3 sequence reads: CATSRDRVQETQYF. The CDR3 DNA follows: TGTGCCACCAGCAGAGACCGGGTCCAAGAGACCCAGTACTTC.